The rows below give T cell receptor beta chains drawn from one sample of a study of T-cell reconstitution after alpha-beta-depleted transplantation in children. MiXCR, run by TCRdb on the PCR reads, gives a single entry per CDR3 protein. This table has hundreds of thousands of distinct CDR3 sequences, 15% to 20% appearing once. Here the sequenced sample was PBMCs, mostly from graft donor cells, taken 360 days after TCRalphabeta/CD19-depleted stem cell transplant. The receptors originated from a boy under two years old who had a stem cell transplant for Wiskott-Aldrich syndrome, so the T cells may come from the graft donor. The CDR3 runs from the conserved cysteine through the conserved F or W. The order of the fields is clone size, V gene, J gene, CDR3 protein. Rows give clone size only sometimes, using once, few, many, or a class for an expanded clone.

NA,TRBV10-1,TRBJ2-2,CASGLAGAGELFF
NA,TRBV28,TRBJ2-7,CASSLGPRGGEQYF
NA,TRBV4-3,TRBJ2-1,CASSPSWLTALNEQFF
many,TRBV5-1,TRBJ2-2,CASSLGTVLTGELFF
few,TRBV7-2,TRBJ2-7,CASSLPGLSYEQYF
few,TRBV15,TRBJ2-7,CATSREGQSYEQYF
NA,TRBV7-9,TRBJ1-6,CASSGRDSLNSPLHF
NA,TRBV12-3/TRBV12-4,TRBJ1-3,CASSPSGSPGNTIYF
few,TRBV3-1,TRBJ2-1,CASSQVRGSEQFF
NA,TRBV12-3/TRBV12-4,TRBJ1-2,CASSRGPGGYTF
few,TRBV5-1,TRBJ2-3,CASSRTSGGPADTQYF
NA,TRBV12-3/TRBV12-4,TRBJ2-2,CASSPNPGQGKTGELFF
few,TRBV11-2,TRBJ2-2,CASSYRGRNTGELFF
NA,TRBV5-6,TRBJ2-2,CASSFLAPNTGELFF
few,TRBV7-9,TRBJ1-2,CASSLEGTAYGYTF
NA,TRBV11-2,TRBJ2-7,CASFSPGQGSYEQYF
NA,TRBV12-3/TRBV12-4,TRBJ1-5,CASSLDYQPQHF
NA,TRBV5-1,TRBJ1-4,CASAREGSPNEKLFF
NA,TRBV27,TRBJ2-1,CASSPSGGADEQFF
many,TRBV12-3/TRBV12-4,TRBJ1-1,CASSLRRSIEAFF
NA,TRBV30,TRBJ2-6,CAWRSGANVLTF
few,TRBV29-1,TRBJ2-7,CSVKFQAHEQYF
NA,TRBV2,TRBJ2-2,CASSMETGELFF
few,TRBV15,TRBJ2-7,CATEDRRTYEQYF
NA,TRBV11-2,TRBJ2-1,CASSRDSLGYSNEQFF
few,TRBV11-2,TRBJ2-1,CASSLGDRVHEQFF
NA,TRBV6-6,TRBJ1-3,CASSYSGGNTIYF
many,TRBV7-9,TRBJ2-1,CASSPWGRSNEQFF
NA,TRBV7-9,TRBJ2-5,CASSFSRARPQETQYF
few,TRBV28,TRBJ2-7,CASSLWGKEQYF
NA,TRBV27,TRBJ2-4,CASSLMASLAKNIQYF
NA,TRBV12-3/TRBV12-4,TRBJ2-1,CASSLGPLQSRQFF
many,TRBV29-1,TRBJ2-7,CSVVVGQVEYEQYF
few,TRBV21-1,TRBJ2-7,CASKGIRAGCSYEQYF
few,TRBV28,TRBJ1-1,CASSQFLNTEAFF
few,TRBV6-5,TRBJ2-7,CASSYWASGGSYEQYF
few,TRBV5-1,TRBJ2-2,CASSLAAVAGELFF
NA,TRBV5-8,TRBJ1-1,CASHAGGAGTEAFF
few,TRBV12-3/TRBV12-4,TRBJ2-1,CASVGPTSDIRSYNEQFF
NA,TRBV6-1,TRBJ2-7,CASSRRTGRTSYEQYF
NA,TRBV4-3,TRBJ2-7,CASSLAPGPSSYEQYF
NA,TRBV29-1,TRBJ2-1,CSVRGPGNEQFF
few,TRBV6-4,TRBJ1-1,CASSGKDRKAFF
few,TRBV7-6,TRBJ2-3,CASSLAGGLYATDTQYF
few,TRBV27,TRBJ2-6,CASKVPGSGANVLTF
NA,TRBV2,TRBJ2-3,CASRRDFTDTQYF
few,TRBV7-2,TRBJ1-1,CASSLYDIANTEAFF
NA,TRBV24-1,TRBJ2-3,CATSGLPTTDTQYF
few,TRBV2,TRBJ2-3,CASSEARGGATDTQYF
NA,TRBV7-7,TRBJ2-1,CASSRIVRGEQFF
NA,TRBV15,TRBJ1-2,CATSRVKEGRGRNGYTF
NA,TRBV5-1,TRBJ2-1,CASSLGASYNEQFF
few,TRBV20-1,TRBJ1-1,CSATRTVKTEAFF
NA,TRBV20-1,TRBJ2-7,CSASLTPGLAGRPHEQYF
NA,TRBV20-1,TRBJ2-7,CSAIYGGVEEQYF
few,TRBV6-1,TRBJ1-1,CASSERVPGNTEAFF
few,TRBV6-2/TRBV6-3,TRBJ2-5,CASRERDWYQETQYF